This TCR beta chain stems from a study of T cells in Graves' hyperthyroidism and ophthalmopathy. Study conclusions and caveats: Appearing also in blood were most of the thyroid clonotypes expanded above 0.001.

Of note for this clonotype: Its antigen remains unidentified.

TCR beta CDR3 region amplification was performed from RNA transcripts. During a first-round RT-PCR of the TCR CDR3, the HTBI primer set was used. MiXCR, run by TCRdb on the multiplex PCR reads, gives a single entry per CDR3 protein. The sample contains 110,000 to 150,000 distinct CDR3 sequences, approximately 20% of which appear only once. Thyroid ultrasound and orbital computed tomography, with clinical symptoms and serum thyroxine and TRAb, informed diagnoses. CDR1 is DFQATT, CDR2 SNEGSKA, per germline (reference sequence). This CDR3 comprises 13 residues. Trimming removed 7 bases from V and 4 bases from J, with 15 bases in between.

Specimen: blood. This TCR was sampled from a woman aged 45-60 years with Graves' hyperthyroidism that later progressed to Graves' ophthalmopathy. The J gene is TRBJ2-3, the V gene TRBV20-1; D not resolved. The CDR3 here is CSVTGVVADTQYF. In nucleotides, the CDR3 is TGCAGTGTAACGGGTGTCGTCGCAGATACGCAGTATTTT.